A selection of T cell receptor beta chains follows, all from one sample in a study of response to subunit inactivated influenza vaccine. TCRdb redid the calling of the RT-PCR reads with MiXCR, one entry per CDR3 protein. The profile covers 600,000 to 850,000 distinct CDR3 sequences, with 14% appearing a single time and about 7.4% taken by the ten largest. The starting material was PBMCs from blood, obtained 14 days before vaccination. The receptors stem from a man aged 45-60 years who received an inactivated influenza vaccine. Each CDR3 is given with its conserved first and last residue. Size is stated for part of the rows, as once, few or many counts, or as a class when the clone is expanded.

clone_size: many; v_call: TRBV28; j_call: TRBJ2-7; cdr3_aa: CASSFLRRTSYEQYF
clone_size: many; v_call: TRBV20-1; j_call: TRBJ2-1; cdr3_aa: CSAPALGRAGDEQFF
clone_size: -; v_call: TRBV27; j_call: TRBJ2-3; cdr3_aa: CASSRRGSWGDTQYF
clone_size: -; v_call: TRBV5-1; j_call: TRBJ2-3; cdr3_aa: CASSLGAGSPTTQYF
clone_size: many; v_call: TRBV7-8; j_call: TRBJ1-1; cdr3_aa: CASQGQLNTEAFF
clone_size: few; v_call: TRBV27; j_call: TRBJ1-3; cdr3_aa: CASSDRRSGNTIYF
clone_size: -; v_call: TRBV2; j_call: TRBJ2-4; cdr3_aa: CACNRGAKNIQYF
clone_size: -; v_call: TRBV7-2; j_call: TRBJ2-4; cdr3_aa: CASSLEMGQGNIQYF
clone_size: -; v_call: TRBV12-3/TRBV12-4; j_call: TRBJ1-1; cdr3_aa: CASSWQGYGTEAFF
clone_size: few; v_call: TRBV7-9; j_call: TRBJ2-2; cdr3_aa: CASSLGPLSAGELFF
clone_size: many; v_call: TRBV28; j_call: TRBJ2-1; cdr3_aa: CASSLSLYNEQFF
clone_size: -; v_call: TRBV7-2; j_call: TRBJ2-7; cdr3_aa: CASSLVGRDGYEQYF
clone_size: -; v_call: TRBV2; j_call: TRBJ2-3; cdr3_aa: CASQGVDTQYF
clone_size: few; v_call: TRBV29-1; j_call: TRBJ2-2; cdr3_aa: CSVARTSNTGELFF
clone_size: many; v_call: TRBV12-3/TRBV12-4; j_call: TRBJ2-2; cdr3_aa: CASSPAGVGELFF
clone_size: -; v_call: TRBV20-1; j_call: TRBJ2-1; cdr3_aa: CSARVGRGVPYNEQFF
clone_size: -; v_call: TRBV27; j_call: TRBJ2-5; cdr3_aa: CASSLTGLTQETQYF
clone_size: few; v_call: TRBV4-1; j_call: TRBJ2-1; cdr3_aa: CASSQTAGGGRQFF
clone_size: -; v_call: TRBV11-2; j_call: TRBJ2-7; cdr3_aa: CASSLFLRESGEQYF
clone_size: many; v_call: TRBV12-3/TRBV12-4; j_call: TRBJ2-1; cdr3_aa: CASSSLAGVPYNEQFF
clone_size: -; v_call: TRBV4-3; j_call: TRBJ2-3; cdr3_aa: CASSQDPTLAGGADTQYF
clone_size: many; v_call: TRBV28; j_call: TRBJ1-2; cdr3_aa: CASTGQGINYGYTF
clone_size: -; v_call: TRBV20-1; j_call: TRBJ2-1; cdr3_aa: CSAYGPGSNEQFF
clone_size: many; v_call: TRBV7-2; j_call: TRBJ2-2; cdr3_aa: CASSLGRTGELFF
clone_size: many; v_call: TRBV5-5; j_call: TRBJ1-6; cdr3_aa: CASSLVRVYNSPLHF
clone_size: -; v_call: TRBV20-1; j_call: TRBJ2-1; cdr3_aa: CSAHRQGLNEQFF
clone_size: few; v_call: TRBV20-1; j_call: TRBJ1-1; cdr3_aa: CSADTMGLEAFF
clone_size: -; v_call: TRBV11-2; j_call: TRBJ2-3; cdr3_aa: CASSPARTDTQYF
clone_size: few; v_call: TRBV5-4; j_call: TRBJ2-1; cdr3_aa: CASSLTSGGASYNEQFF
clone_size: many; v_call: TRBV12-3/TRBV12-4; j_call: TRBJ1-5; cdr3_aa: CASSGVRNQPQHF
clone_size: -; v_call: TRBV7-6; j_call: TRBJ2-1; cdr3_aa: CASSAPSGNEQFF
clone_size: -; v_call: TRBV15; j_call: TRBJ1-3; cdr3_aa: CATSKGISGHTIYF
clone_size: -; v_call: TRBV20-1; j_call: TRBJ2-1; cdr3_aa: CSARRGSGYNEQFF
clone_size: once; v_call: TRBV11-3; j_call: TRBJ2-1; cdr3_aa: CASSPVGTGNEQFF
clone_size: few; v_call: TRBV6-6; j_call: TRBJ2-7; cdr3_aa: CASRGRDGQYF
clone_size: few; v_call: TRBV20-1; j_call: TRBJ1-4; cdr3_aa: CSAQTGPNEKLFF
clone_size: -; v_call: TRBV20-1; j_call: TRBJ2-1; cdr3_aa: CSAQGLAGGSEQFF